This T cell receptor (beta chain) came from a study of read filtering for tumor transcriptome and immune sequencing. The CDR3 is 14 residues long. The germline CDR1 and CDR2 sequences are SGHRS and YFSETQ. V lost 4 bases to trimming and J lost 0 bases; unmatched junction nucleotides: 3. Molecular barcoded adaptors covering alpha/delta and beta/gamma chains were used on 400 to 450 ng RNA. One entry per CDR3 protein, called by TCRdb with MiXCR from the reads. The repertoire holds approximately 40,000 distinct CDR3 sequences, roughly 13% seen once, with about 30% in the top ten. The table lists this clonotype with many counts.

The chain uses TRBV5-1 and TRBJ1-1; 7 bases are a match to TRBD1. The sequenced sample consisted of a population of CD138-negative cells sorted from bone marrow. This clonotype was obtained from a donor aged 40 or older with multiple myeloma. This CDR3 is CASSRDRMNTEAFF. The CDR3 nucleotides read TGCGCCAGCAGCCGGGACAGAATGAACACTGAAGCTTTCTTT.